A single sample is the source of the 8 T cell receptor beta chains below, sequenced in a study of T cells in localized non-small cell lung cancer. Libraries were prepared by immunoSEQ multiplex PCR; TCRdb keeps only in-frame clonotypes and omits some of them. This table has 35,000 to 45,000 clones, 80% to 85% appearing once. This material consisted of peripheral blood mononuclear cells, taken before any cancer treatment. The receptors come from a male donor aged 60 or over with stage II lung adenocarcinoma.

Concerning this clone itself: Other DNA sequences from this sample encode an identical CDR3 as well. The rearrangement joins TRBV7-9 to TRBJ2-7; possible D gene TRBD1, 6 bases. V was clipped by 5 bases and J by 6 bases, with 14 bases between them. Germline V CDR1 and CDR2: SEHNR, FQNEAQ (reference sequence). This CDR3 comprises 13 residues. CDR3 region: CASSAGTPLEQYF. The CDR3 region has the DNA TGTGCCAGCAGCGCTGGGACACCCCTCGAGCAGTACTTC.

The chain combines TRBV5-1 with TRBJ2-7, with 7 bases aligning to TRBD1. J was trimmed by 9 bases and V by 0 bases; bases with no gene match: 9. The germline V gene has CDR1 SGHRS and CDR2 YFSETQ. The CDR3 has 14 amino acids. This chain's CDR3 is CASSLGTGPQRQYF. CDR3 nucleotides: TGCGCCAGCAGCTTGGGGACAGGACCCCAGAGGCAGTACTTC.

The chain is built from TRBV2 and TRBJ1-1, with 9 bases that match TRBD1. The CDR3 covers 14 residues. Germline CDR1 SNHLY, CDR2 FYNNEI. With V trimmed by 4 bases and J by 1 base, 1 base remained unmatched. This chain's CDR3 is CASSGQGGNTEAFF. Written as DNA, the CDR3 is TGTGCCAGCAGTGGACAGGGGGGGAACACTGAAGCTTTCTTT. The full variable domain, rest sourced from reference TRBV2 and TRBJ1-1, is EPEVTQTPSHQVTQMGQEVILRCVPISNHLYFYWYRQILGQKVEFLVSFYNNEISEKSEIFDDQFSVERPDGSNFTLKIRSTKLEDSAMYFCASSGQGGNTEAFFGQGTRLTVV.

This chain joins TRBV29-1 and TRBJ1-1; D ambiguous. Germline CDR1 and CDR2: SQVTM and ANQGSEA. The V end lost 4 bases, the J end lost 1 base, and 22 bases lay between the germline ends. The CDR3 extends over 17 amino acids. The CDR3 protein is CSVGPPVRTDQNTEAFF. CDR3 sequence (DNA): TGCAGCGTTGGCCCACCTGTTAGAACAGATCAGAACACTGAAGCTTTCTTT.

The CDR3 protein is CASSPRRDREDIQYF. CDR3 DNA: TGTGCCAGCAGTCCACGACGGGACAGGGAGGACATTCAGTACTTC. V gene TRBV27 combines with J gene TRBJ2-4; 9 bases are a match to TRBD1. The trim removed 5 bases at V and 8 bases at J, leaving 10 bases unmatched. The germline CDR1 and CDR2 sequences are MNHEY and SMNVEV (reference sequence). The CDR3 totals 15 residues.

The chain couples TRBV5-1 to TRBJ2-7; D may be TRBD1 or TRBD2 (5 bases each). Germline V gene sequence: CDR1 SGHRS, CDR2 YFSETQ. This CDR3 comprises 13 residues. Between the trimmed V and J ends, which lost 6 bases and 0 bases, there was a span of 10 bases. The CDR3 region has the DNA TGCGCCAGCAAGCGGACAAACTCCTACGAGCAGTACTTC. Protein: CASKRTNSYEQYF.

This chain joins TRBV6-4 and TRBJ1-1; D is possibly TRBD1 (6 bases). The CDR3 is 15 amino acids. Germline assignment: CDR1 MRHNA and CDR2 SNTAGT. V lost 2 bases, J lost 7 bases, and 17 bases lay in between. The CDR3 protein is CASSDGTGAVYEAFF. CDR3 nucleotides: TGTGCCAGCAGTGACGGGACGGGGGCAGTTTATGAAGCTTTCTTT.

The chain employs TRBV6-5 and TRBJ1-1; D is unresolved. Germline V gives CDR1 MNHEY, CDR2 SVGAGI. The CDR3 runs to 15 residues. V shed 3 bases and J shed 5 bases, with 16 bases lying between them. CDR3 DNA sequence: TGTGCCAGCAGTTATGGTGGGGTTGTAGGGACTGAAGCTTTCTTT. Translation gives CASSYGGVVGTEAFF.